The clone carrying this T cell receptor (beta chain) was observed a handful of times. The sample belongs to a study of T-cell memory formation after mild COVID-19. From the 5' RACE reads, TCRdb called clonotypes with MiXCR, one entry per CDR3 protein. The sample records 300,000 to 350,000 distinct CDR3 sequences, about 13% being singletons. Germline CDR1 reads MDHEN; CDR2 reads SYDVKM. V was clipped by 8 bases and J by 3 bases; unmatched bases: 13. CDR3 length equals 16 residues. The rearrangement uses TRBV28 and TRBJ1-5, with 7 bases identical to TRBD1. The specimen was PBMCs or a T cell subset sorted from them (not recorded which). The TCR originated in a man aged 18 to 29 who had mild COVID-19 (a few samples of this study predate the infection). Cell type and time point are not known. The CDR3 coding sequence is TGTGCCAGCGGCAGACAGGGCCAGTCCCTCAATCAGCCCCAGCATTTT. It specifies CASGRQGQSLNQPQHF.